This T cell receptor beta chain was retrieved from a study of blood T cell repertoires in COVID-19 (dated by TCRdb to about 2020). The study in broad terms: Samples from collaborators originated in the United States, Italy and Spain and spanned both the acute and convalescent phases of COVID-19. The prospective study material was composed of cDNA or gDNA derived from T cells, B-cell-depleted T cells, or PBMCs. Subjects who had been exposed to COVID-19, were actively infected with it, or had recovered from it provided the deeply sampled blood TCRbeta repertoires that made up the dataset. The repertoires were released in a freely available public database meant as a resource for research on the immune response to SARS-CoV-2. The samples were drawn from the first 160 participants of the ongoing ImmuneRACE study and from 950 to 1,500 subjects provided by 6 global collaborators. The sample metadata nearly always contained a de-identified subject ID, COVID-19 status, age in years and sex. Where HLA class I and class II types were available, the types were taken from metadata supplied by the sample provider, not from assay-based typing.

In Seattle, one collaborating source enrolled patients while the infection was active and tracked those patients longitudinally over the course of disease. The collaborating institutions used their own protocols to collect whole blood in K2EDTA tubes. For TCRbeta analysis, collaborators shipped samples in one of three forms: frozen whole blood, isolated PBMCs, or DNA extracted from either of those sample types. TCRbeta CDR3 regions were amplified from genomic DNA using the immunoSEQ Assay, a bias-controlled multiplex PCR. In the authors' own workflow: The number of nucleated cells in each sample was estimated from the amplification of reference gene primers within the assay. To quantify the absolute abundance of each unique TCRbeta CDR3 rearrangement, sequence reads were collapsed and filtered. Productive Simpson clonality was computed per sample as the square root of Simpson's diversity index over productive rearrangements. The source is immuneACCESS, and TCRdb retained only in-frame sequences with V and J called. Part of the clones is not carried over; for the studies checked, unresolved V genes explain less than half of this, and the remainder is unexplained. V and J calls plus clone size are reproduced from that table; the DNA served to infer D and trimming. This sample comprises some 60,000 clones, about 80% of them detected only once. The top ten clones comprise 9.6% of the sample.

For this clone: What antigen it recognizes has not been identified. Nothing much larger sits one base from this clone, and base qualities are not available.

The CDR3 starts with the cysteine, ends with the phenylalanine, and has 15 residues. The CDR3 DNA has 45 bases and is translated from base 1. The germline V gene sets CDR1 to SNHLY and CDR2 to FYNNEI. V and J are truncated by 4 bases and 2 bases respectively, leaving an intervening sequence of 12 bases. General study outcomes and caveats: The quantity of clinical and demographic metadata differed by source and by participant and was supplied without curation.

The chain joins TRBV2 to TRBJ1-5, and TRBD1 may be the D gene, going by 5 matching bases. Sequenced material: peripheral blood. The receptor was isolated from a man older than 75 with COVID-19, enrolled during active disease. CDR3 region: CASSGGRVGNQPQHF. The nucleotide sequence is given as TGTGCCAGCAGTGGAGGCAGGGTCGGCAATCAGCCCCAGCATTTT.